This T cell receptor (beta chain) was captured by sequencing in a study of T cell changes during pregnancy in multiple sclerosis. Assay used: immunoSEQ multiplex PCR; TCRdb lists only in-frame clones, some missing. The table includes over 45,000 clones, roughly 92% detected once. V gave up 9 bases and J gave up 2 bases; unmatched junction bases: 4. The CDR3 contains 14 residues. From germline, CDR1 is MNHEY and CDR2 SMNVEV (reference sequence). The chain joins TRBV27 to TRBJ2-7; 13 bases fit TRBD2. The TCR sequence derives from a female donor in good health, enrolled as a control in a pregnancy study. The specimen was CD4+ T cells from peripheral blood mononuclear cells, collected in the second trimester of pregnancy. In nucleotides, the CDR3 is TGTGCCAGTAGACTAGCGGGAGGCACCTACGAGCAGTACTTC. Encoded protein: CASRLAGGTYEQYF.